This TCR beta chain was sequenced in a study of blood T cell repertoires in COVID-19. Whole-study context: Acute and convalescent COVID-19 specimens originated in the United States, Italy and Spain. Nucleic acid was either cDNA or gDNA, and it came from T cells, B-cell-depleted T cells, or PBMCs.

Details on this clone: This same CDR3 is encoded by further DNA sequences in the sample.

The CDR3 contains 18 residues. Germline V CDR1 and CDR2: MDHEN, SYDVKM. The V end lost 4 bases, the J end lost 2 bases, and 22 bases lay between the germline ends. Authors' data handling: Cell counts per sample came from amplifying reference gene primers. Assay: immunoSEQ multiplex PCR; the TCRdb copy retains only in-frame clones and omits some. D and trimming were read from the DNA, whereas the V and J calls and clone size are those reported in that table. The sample has about 210,000 clones, approximately 84% seen once. V is TRBV28 and J is TRBJ2-3; D unclear. Input material: peripheral blood. The sequence was collected from a woman aged 50 to 60 with active or convalescent COVID-19. For the CDR3, the DNA is TGTGCCAGCAGTTCCCCTGTATTAAAAGCGAGCCACACAGATACGCAGTATTTT. It yields the protein CASSSPVLKASHTDTQYF.